These T cell receptor beta chains were read from a single sample in a study of Graves' ophthalmopathy and Graves' hyperthyroidism. TCRdb re-called the multiplex PCR reads through MiXCR, storing one row per CDR3 protein. The table includes some 360,000 distinct CDR3 sequences, about 18% detected once. Specimen: peripheral blood. The source of these receptors is an adult woman with stable Graves' hyperthyroidism. CDR3s include the opening cysteine and the closing phenylalanine or tryptophan. D genes are given only for firm matches. Not all rows give a size; the values are once, few, many and, for expanded clones, a class.

d_call: TRBD2
j_call: TRBJ2-2
v_call: TRBV13
clone_size: -
cdr3_aa: CASSLRASGGNTGELFF
cdr3_nt: TGTGCCAGCAGCTTGCGGGCTAGCGGGGGAAACACCGGGGAGCTGTTTTTT

d_call: TRBD1
j_call: TRBJ1-5
v_call: TRBV28
clone_size: -
cdr3_aa: CASSLWTGVQPQHF
cdr3_nt: TGTGCCAGCAGTTTATGGACAGGGGTTCAGCCCCAGCATTTT

d_call: -
j_call: TRBJ2-7
v_call: TRBV28
clone_size: many
cdr3_aa: CASIGSLGEQYF
cdr3_nt: TGTGCCAGCATAGGTAGTCTTGGCGAGCAGTACTTC

d_call: -
j_call: TRBJ1-2
v_call: TRBV30
clone_size: many
cdr3_aa: CAWSAQGRYTF
cdr3_nt: TGTGCCTGGAGTGCACAGGGACGCTACACCTTC

d_call: -
j_call: TRBJ2-1
v_call: TRBV6-1
clone_size: many
cdr3_aa: CASSLRAYNEQFF
cdr3_nt: TGTGCCAGCAGTCTCCGGGCCTACAATGAGCAGTTCTTC

d_call: -
j_call: TRBJ1-2
v_call: TRBV11-2
clone_size: many
cdr3_aa: CASSLAQPYGYTF
cdr3_nt: TGTGCCAGCAGCTTAGCTCAGCCCTATGGCTACACCTTC

d_call: -
j_call: TRBJ2-2
v_call: TRBV15
clone_size: -
cdr3_aa: CATSRAPANTGELFF
cdr3_nt: TGTGCCACCAGCAGAGCGCCCGCGAACACCGGGGAGCTGTTTTTT

d_call: -
j_call: TRBJ1-5
v_call: TRBV28
clone_size: many
cdr3_aa: CASSLVRVDQPQHF
cdr3_nt: TGTGCCAGCAGTCTCGTCAGGGTGGATCAGCCCCAGCATTTT

d_call: TRBD1
j_call: TRBJ2-5
v_call: TRBV11-1
clone_size: -
cdr3_aa: CASSFPGQTQETQYF
cdr3_nt: TGTGCCAGCAGCTTCCCGGGACAGACCCAAGAGACCCAGTACTTC

d_call: -
j_call: TRBJ2-2
v_call: TRBV9
clone_size: many
cdr3_aa: CASSVATGLLTGELFF
cdr3_nt: TGTGCCAGCAGCGTAGCTACAGGGCTTTTGACCGGGGAGCTGTTTTTT

d_call: -
j_call: TRBJ1-1
v_call: TRBV30
clone_size: many
cdr3_aa: CAWTDKGRLNTEAFF
cdr3_nt: TGTGCCTGGACGGATAAAGGGCGCCTGAACACTGAAGCTTTCTTT

d_call: TRBD2
j_call: TRBJ2-7
v_call: TRBV6-1
clone_size: many
cdr3_aa: CASSEETSGPYEQYF
cdr3_nt: TGTGCCAGCAGTGAAGAGACTAGCGGACCCTACGAGCAGTACTTC

d_call: -
j_call: TRBJ1-1
v_call: TRBV12-3/TRBV12-4
clone_size: many
cdr3_aa: CASTTRVNTEAFF
cdr3_nt: TGTGCCAGCACGACACGAGTGAACACTGAAGCTTTCTTT

d_call: TRBD1
j_call: TRBJ2-5
v_call: TRBV6-1
clone_size: many
cdr3_aa: CASSWAGTGQETQYF
cdr3_nt: TGTGCCAGCAGCTGGGCCGGGACAGGGCAAGAGACCCAGTACTTC

d_call: -
j_call: TRBJ1-2
v_call: TRBV20-1
clone_size: many
cdr3_aa: CSARGGGRYGYTF
cdr3_nt: TGCAGTGCTAGAGGGGGGGGACGGTATGGCTACACCTTC

d_call: -
j_call: TRBJ2-7
v_call: TRBV5-1
clone_size: few
cdr3_aa: CASSLEGDYEQYF
cdr3_nt: TGCGCCAGCAGCTTGGAGGGGGACTACGAGCAGTACTTC

d_call: -
j_call: TRBJ2-2
v_call: TRBV28
clone_size: many
cdr3_aa: CASTPIAGARSPWGGELFF
cdr3_nt: TGTGCCAGCACTCCTATAGCCGGGGCTAGAAGCCCGTGGGGCGGGGAGCTGTTTTTT

d_call: -
j_call: TRBJ2-7
v_call: TRBV20-1
clone_size: many
cdr3_aa: CSAKGLQYEQYF
cdr3_nt: TGCAGTGCTAAGGGGCTCCAGTACGAGCAGTACTTC

d_call: -
j_call: TRBJ2-7
v_call: TRBV27
clone_size: many
cdr3_aa: CASSLKGPRGEQYF
cdr3_nt: TGTGCCAGCAGTTTAAAGGGTCCCCGCGGCGAGCAGTACTTC

d_call: -
j_call: TRBJ1-5
v_call: TRBV5-1
clone_size: many
cdr3_aa: CASSFDSTDQPQHF
cdr3_nt: TGCGCCAGCAGCTTTGACAGCACCGATCAGCCCCAGCATTTT

d_call: -
j_call: TRBJ2-5
v_call: TRBV2
clone_size: many
cdr3_aa: CASSDTYRETQYF
cdr3_nt: TGTGCCAGCAGTGATACTTATAGGGAGACCCAGTACTTC

d_call: TRBD2
j_call: TRBJ2-7
v_call: TRBV28
clone_size: many
cdr3_aa: CASSSRWGGEQYF
cdr3_nt: TGTGCCAGCAGCTCCAGATGGGGGGGTGAGCAGTACTTC

d_call: -
j_call: TRBJ1-2
v_call: TRBV6-5
clone_size: many
cdr3_aa: CASSYSRRDGYTF
cdr3_nt: TGTGCCAGCAGTTACTCCAGGAGAGATGGCTACACCTTC

d_call: TRBD1
j_call: TRBJ1-2
v_call: TRBV11-1
clone_size: many
cdr3_aa: CASSRDRARGYTF
cdr3_nt: TGTGCCAGCAGCCGTGACAGGGCGCGTGGCTACACCTTC

d_call: TRBD1
j_call: TRBJ2-7
v_call: TRBV11-2
clone_size: many
cdr3_aa: CASSWGQGGYEQYF
cdr3_nt: TGTGCCAGCAGCTGGGGACAGGGAGGGTACGAGCAGTACTTC

d_call: -
j_call: TRBJ2-7
v_call: TRBV6-2/TRBV6-3
clone_size: many
cdr3_aa: CASSYSPSSEQYF
cdr3_nt: TGTGCCAGCAGTTACTCCCCTAGCAGCGAGCAGTACTTC

d_call: -
j_call: TRBJ2-7
v_call: TRBV15
clone_size: many
cdr3_aa: CATSRSRGLSSEQYF
cdr3_nt: TGTGCCACCAGCAGATCCCGGGGACTTTCCTCCGAGCAGTACTTC

d_call: -
j_call: TRBJ2-7
v_call: TRBV5-5
clone_size: many
cdr3_aa: CASSAVDSSYEQYF
cdr3_nt: TGTGCCAGCAGCGCGGTAGACTCTTCCTACGAGCAGTACTTC

d_call: -
j_call: TRBJ1-1
v_call: TRBV3-1
clone_size: few
cdr3_aa: CASSQARENTEAFF
cdr3_nt: TGTGCCAGCAGCCAAGCGCGGGAGAACACTGAAGCTTTCTTT